This T cell receptor beta chain was observed in a study of cytomegalovirus exposure and HLA in healthy donors. The study's findings and limits: A later analysis linked a missense variant in DCLRE1C to the trimming of TCR beta V and J genes. The only immune exposure information that was available was CMV serostatus. Roughly even sequencing depth across donors was the assumption behind the presence/absence analyses.

About this clone: What it recognizes is unknown.

Healthy people donating bone marrow made up the donors. Primers included in the PCR were 60 Vbeta and 13 Jbeta primers. The assay was immunoSEQ multiplex PCR, and TCRdb's table has in-frame clones only and misses some. The sample lists fewer than 200,000 clones, about 79% seen once, with 6.3% in the top ten. The CDR3 loop spans 15 amino acids. V gave up 1 base and J gave up 5 bases; unmatched junction bases: 7. Germline V lookup: CDR1 LGHNA, CDR2 YNFKEQ. The rearrangement joins TRBV4-2 to TRBJ2-7, with 8 bases matching TRBD1. The sequencing sample was made of PBMCs. The sequence was obtained from a man aged 40-49 years in good health and CMV-seropositive. The CDR3, as DNA: TGTGCCAGCAGCCAAGCCGGGACAGGCCGCAACGAGCAGTACTTC. It is translated as CASSQAGTGRNEQYF.